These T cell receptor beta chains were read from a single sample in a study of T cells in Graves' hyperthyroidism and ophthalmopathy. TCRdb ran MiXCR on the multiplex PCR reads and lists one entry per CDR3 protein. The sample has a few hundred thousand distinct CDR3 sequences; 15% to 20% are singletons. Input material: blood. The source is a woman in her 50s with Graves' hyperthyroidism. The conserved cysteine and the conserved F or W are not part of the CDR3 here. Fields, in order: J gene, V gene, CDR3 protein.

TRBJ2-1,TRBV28,ASSLWNEQF
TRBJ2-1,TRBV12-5,ASGLKQDEQF
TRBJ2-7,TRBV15,ATSSQGGHEQY
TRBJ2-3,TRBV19,ASSIVLGLTGLAGGSGDTQY
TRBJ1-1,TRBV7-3,ASSNRNEEAF
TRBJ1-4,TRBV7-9,ASSLVTSANEKLF
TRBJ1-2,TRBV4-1,ASSQPGEYGYT
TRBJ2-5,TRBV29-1,SVAKSSGAYQETQY
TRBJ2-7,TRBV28,ASSLVGVGGESSYEQY
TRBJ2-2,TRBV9,ASSVATPTGELF
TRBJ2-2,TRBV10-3,AISESGTETGELF
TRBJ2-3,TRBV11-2,ASSLLLGRADTQY
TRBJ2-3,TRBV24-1,ATSDSSGSDTQY
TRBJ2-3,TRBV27,ASSGLKGRTDTQY
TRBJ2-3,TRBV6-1,AGSARSFSTDTQY
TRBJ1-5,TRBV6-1,ASSELQGQPQH
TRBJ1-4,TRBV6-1,ASSERRGTNEKLF
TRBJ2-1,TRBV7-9,ASSLVQRGYNEQF
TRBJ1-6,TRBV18,ASSRQESPLH
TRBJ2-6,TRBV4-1,ASRYGRGSSGANVLT
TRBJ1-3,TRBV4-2,ASSIEEYVGNTIY
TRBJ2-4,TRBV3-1,ASSRSSGGPRGQINIQY
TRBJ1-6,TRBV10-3,AISESGGLDSPLH
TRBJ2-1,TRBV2,ASGGDRAWNEQF
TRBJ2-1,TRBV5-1,ASSQGAGHYNEQF
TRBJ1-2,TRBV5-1,ASSPEGDSYGYT
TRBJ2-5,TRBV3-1,ASSPRLAGQQETQY
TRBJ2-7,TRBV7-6,ASSFQDTGEQY
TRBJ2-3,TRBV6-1,ASIPGGADTDTQY
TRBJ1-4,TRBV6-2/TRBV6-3,ASSWITNEKLF
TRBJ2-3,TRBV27,ASSGRTSGPEADTQY
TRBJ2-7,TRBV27,ASSLSIGSYGQY
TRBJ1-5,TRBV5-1,ASSLRQGGQPQH
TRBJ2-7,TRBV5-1,ASSLDAQGINEQY
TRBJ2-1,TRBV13,ASRRSSYNEQF
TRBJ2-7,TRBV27,ASSLGQGGTYEQY
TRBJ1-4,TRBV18,ASSRTATNEKLF
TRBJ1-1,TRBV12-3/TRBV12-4,ASTPDGGMNTEAF
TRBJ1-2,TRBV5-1,ASSFLDGVNYGYT
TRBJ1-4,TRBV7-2,ASTLTGTGRGKLF
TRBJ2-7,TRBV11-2,ASSPGGAMYEQY
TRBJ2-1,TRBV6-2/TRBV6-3,ASSPRGAGAGNEQF
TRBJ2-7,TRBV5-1,ASSLASGPYEQY
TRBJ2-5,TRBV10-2,ASSEVGLETQY
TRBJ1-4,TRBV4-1,ASSERSLGEKLF
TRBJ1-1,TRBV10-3,AISEPTRTGGTEAF
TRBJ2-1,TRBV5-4,ASSGTSGGSNEQF
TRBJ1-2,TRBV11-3,ASSPDPYYGYT
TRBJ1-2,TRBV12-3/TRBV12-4,ASSPPGWQRSYGYT
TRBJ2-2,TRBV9,ASSAPLTGGTGELF
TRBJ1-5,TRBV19,ATGTGSDQPQH
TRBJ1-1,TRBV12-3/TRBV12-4,ASSFAGTENTEAF